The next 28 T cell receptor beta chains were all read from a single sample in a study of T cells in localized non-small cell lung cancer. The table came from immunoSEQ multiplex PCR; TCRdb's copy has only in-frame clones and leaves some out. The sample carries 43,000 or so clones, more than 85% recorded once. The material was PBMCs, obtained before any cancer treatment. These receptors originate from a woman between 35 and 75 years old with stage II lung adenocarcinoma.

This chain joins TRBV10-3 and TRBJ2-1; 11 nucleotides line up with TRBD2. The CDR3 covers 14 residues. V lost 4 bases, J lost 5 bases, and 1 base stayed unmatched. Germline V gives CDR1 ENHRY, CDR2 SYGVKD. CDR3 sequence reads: CAISGLAGNNEQFF. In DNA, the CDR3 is TGTGCCATCAGTGGACTAGCGGGGAACAATGAGCAGTTCTTC.

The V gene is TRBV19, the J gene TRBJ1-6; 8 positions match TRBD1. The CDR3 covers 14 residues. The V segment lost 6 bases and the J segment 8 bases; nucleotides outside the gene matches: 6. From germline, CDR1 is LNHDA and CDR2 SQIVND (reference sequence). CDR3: CASSKTGVDSPLHF. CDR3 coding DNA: TGTGCCAGTAGCAAGACAGGGGTGGATTCACCCCTCCACTTT.

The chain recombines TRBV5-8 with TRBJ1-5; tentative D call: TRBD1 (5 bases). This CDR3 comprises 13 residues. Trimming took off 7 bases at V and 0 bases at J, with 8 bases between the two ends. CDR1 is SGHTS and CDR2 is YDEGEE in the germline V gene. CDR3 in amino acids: CASLGLSNQPQHF. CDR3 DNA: TGTGCCAGCTTGGGACTTAGCAATCAGCCCCAGCATTTT.

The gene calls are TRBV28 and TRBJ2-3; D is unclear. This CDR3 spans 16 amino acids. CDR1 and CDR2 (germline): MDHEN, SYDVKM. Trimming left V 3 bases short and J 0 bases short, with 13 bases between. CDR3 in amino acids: CASSFTTVSSTDTQYF. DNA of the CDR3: TGTGCCAGCAGTTTCACAACGGTTTCTAGCACAGATACGCAGTATTTT. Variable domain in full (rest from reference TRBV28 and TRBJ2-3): DVKVTQSSRYLVKRTGEKVFLECVQDMDHENMFWYRQDPGLGLRLIYFSYDVKMKEKGDIPEGYSVSREKKERFSLILESASTNQTSMYLCASSFTTVSSTDTQYFGPGTRLTVL.

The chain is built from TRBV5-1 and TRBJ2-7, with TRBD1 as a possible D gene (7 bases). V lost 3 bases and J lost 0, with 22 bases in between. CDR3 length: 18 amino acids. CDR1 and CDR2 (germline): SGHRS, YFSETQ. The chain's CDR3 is CASSSIGFAGQSSYEQYF. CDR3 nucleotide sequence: TGCGCCAGCAGCTCTATTGGGTTCGCGGGACAGAGCTCCTACGAGCAGTACTTC. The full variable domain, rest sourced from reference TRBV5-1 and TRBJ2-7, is KAGVTQTPRYLIKTRGQQVTLSCSPISGHRSVSWYQQTPGQGLQFLFEYFSETQRNKGNFPGRFSGRQFSNSRSEMNVSTLELGDSALYLCASSSIGFAGQSSYEQYFGPGTRLTVT.

CDR3 sequence: CASSYLAQGPGELFF. The CDR3, as DNA: TGTGCCAGCAGTTACCTAGCTCAGGGGCCCGGGGAGCTGTTTTTT. The chain joins TRBV6-5 to TRBJ2-2; a weak D match, TRBD1 (6 bases). V was clipped by 2 bases and J by 6 bases, with 13 bases between them. This CDR3 spans 15 amino acids. The V gene's germline CDR1 is MNHEY and CDR2 SVGAGI.

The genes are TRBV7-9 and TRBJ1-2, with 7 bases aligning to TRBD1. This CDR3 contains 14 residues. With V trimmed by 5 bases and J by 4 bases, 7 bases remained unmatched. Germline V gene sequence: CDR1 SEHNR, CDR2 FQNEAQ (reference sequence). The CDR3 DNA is TGTGCCAGCAGCCCCAGACAGGGCACCTATGGCTACACCTTC. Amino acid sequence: CASSPRQGTYGYTF. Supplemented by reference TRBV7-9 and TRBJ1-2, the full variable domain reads DTGVSQNPRHKITKRGQNVTFRCDPISEHNRLYWYRQTLGQGPEFLTYFQNEAQLEKSRLLSDRFSAERPKGSFSTLEIQRTEQGDSAMYLCASSPRQGTYGYTFGSGTRLTVV.

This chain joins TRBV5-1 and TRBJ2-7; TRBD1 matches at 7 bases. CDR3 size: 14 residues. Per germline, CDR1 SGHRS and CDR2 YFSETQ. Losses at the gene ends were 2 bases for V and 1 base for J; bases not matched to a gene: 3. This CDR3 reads CASSFGDSSYEQYF. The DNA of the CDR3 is TGCGCCAGCAGCTTCGGGGACAGTTCCTACGAGCAGTACTTC.

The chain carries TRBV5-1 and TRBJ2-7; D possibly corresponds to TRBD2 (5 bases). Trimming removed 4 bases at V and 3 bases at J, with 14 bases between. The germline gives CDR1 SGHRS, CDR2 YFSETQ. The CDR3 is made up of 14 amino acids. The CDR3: CASSRAGIYYEQYF. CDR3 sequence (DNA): TGCGCCAGCAGCCGTGCGGGTATTTACTACGAGCAGTACTTC.

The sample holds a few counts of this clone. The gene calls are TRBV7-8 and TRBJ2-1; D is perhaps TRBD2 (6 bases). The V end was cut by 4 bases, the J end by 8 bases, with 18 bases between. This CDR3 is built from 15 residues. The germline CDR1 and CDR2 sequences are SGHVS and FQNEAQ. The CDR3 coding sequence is TGTGCCAGCAGCTCCGACGAGGACCGGAGGGATGAGCAGTTCTTC. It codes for CASSSDEDRRDEQFF.

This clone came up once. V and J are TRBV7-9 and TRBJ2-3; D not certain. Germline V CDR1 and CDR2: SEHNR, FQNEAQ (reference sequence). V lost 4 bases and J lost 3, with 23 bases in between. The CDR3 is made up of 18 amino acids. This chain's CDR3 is CASSSPVELRELTDTQYF. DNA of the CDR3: TGTGCCAGCAGCTCCCCCGTTGAACTTCGCGAACTTACAGATACGCAGTATTTT.

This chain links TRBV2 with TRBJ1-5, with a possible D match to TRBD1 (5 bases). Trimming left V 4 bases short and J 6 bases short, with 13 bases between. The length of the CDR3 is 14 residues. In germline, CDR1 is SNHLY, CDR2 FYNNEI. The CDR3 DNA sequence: TGTGCCAGCAGTGGGGCAGGGAAAAGTCAGCCCCAGCATTTT. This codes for CASSGAGKSQPQHF.

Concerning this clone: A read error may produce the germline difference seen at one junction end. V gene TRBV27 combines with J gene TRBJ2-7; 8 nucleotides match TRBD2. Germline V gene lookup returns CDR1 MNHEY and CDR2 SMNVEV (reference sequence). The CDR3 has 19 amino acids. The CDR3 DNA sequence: TGTGCCAGCAGTTTTTACCGCGGGACGGGGGGGCTACAATCCTACGGGCAGTACTTC. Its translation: CASSFYRGTGGLQSYGQYF.

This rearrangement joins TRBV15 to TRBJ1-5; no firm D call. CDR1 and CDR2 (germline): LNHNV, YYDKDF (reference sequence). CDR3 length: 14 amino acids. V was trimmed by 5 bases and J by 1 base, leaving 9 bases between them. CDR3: CATSWTVSNQPQHF. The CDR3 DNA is TGTGCCACCAGCTGGACGGTCAGCAATCAGCCCCAGCATTTT.

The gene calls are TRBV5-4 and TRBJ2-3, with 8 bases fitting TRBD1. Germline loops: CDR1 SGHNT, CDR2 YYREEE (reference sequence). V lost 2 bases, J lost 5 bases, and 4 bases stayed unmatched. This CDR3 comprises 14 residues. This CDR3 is CASSFQGAGDTQYF. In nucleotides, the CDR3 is TGTGCCAGCAGCTTCCAGGGGGCTGGAGATACGCAGTATTTT.

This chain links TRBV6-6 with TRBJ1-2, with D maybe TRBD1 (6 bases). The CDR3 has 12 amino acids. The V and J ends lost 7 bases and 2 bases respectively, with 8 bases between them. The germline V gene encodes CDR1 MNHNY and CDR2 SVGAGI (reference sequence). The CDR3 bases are TGTGCCAGCACCCAGGGGAACTATGGCTACACCTTC. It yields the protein CASTQGNYGYTF.

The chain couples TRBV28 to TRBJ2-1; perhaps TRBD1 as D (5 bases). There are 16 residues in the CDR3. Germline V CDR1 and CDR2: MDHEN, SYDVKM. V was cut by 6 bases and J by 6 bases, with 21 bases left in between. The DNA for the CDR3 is TGTGCCAGCAGCCGAGTGGGGCAGGGCGTAGGCAATGAGCAGTTCTTC. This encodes CASSRVGQGVGNEQFF.

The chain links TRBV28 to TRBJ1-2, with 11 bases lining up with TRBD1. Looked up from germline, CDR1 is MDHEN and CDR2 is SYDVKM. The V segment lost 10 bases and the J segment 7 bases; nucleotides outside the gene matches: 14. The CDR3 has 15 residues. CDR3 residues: CATKVPRDRGGGYTF. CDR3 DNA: TGTGCCACTAAGGTTCCCCGGGACAGGGGGGGTGGCTACACCTTC.

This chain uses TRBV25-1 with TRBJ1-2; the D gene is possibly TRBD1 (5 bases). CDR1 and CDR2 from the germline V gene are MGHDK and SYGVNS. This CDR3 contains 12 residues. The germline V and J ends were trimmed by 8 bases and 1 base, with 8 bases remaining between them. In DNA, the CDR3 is TGTGCCAGCGGAGGGGTTAACTATGGCTACACCTTC. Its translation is CASGGVNYGYTF.

CDR3 in DNA: TGTGCCAGCAGTGAGGCTAGCGGCCCCTTTACGCAGTATTTT. This encodes CASSEASGPFTQYF. The V and J genes are TRBV6-4 and TRBJ2-3; 7 nucleotides line up with TRBD2. Germline assignment: CDR1 MRHNA and CDR2 SNTAGT. V trimming: 3 bases; J trimming: 8 bases; junction bases outside the gene matches: 8. The CDR3 sequence is 14 residues long.

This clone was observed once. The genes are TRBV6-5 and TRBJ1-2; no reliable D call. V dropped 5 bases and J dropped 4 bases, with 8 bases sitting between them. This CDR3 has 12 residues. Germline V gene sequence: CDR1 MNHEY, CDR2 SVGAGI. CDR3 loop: CASSQDGYGYTF. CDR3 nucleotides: TGTGCCAGCAGTCAGGACGGCTATGGCTACACCTTC.

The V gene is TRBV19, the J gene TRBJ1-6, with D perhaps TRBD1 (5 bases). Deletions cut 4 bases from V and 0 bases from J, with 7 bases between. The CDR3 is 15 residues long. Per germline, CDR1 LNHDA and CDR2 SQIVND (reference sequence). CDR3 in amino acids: CASSTQDSYNSPLHF. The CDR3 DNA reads TGTGCCAGTAGTACACAGGACTCCTATAATTCACCCCTCCACTTT.

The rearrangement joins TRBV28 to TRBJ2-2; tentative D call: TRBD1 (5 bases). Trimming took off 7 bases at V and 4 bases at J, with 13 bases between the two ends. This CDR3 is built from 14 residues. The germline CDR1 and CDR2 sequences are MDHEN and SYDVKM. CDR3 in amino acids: CASIRDRGTGELFF. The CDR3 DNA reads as TGTGCCAGCATACGTGACAGAGGCACCGGGGAGCTGTTTTTT.

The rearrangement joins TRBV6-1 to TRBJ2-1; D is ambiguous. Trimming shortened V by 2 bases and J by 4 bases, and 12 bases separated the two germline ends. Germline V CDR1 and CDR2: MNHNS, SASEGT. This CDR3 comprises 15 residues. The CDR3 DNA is TGTGCCAGCAGTGAAATCTGGGGTGGGTACAATGAGCAGTTCTTC. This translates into CASSEIWGGYNEQFF.

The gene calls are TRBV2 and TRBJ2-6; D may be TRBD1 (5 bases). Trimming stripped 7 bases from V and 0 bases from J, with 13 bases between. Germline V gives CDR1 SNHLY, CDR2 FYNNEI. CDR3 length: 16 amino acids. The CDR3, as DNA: TGTGCCAGCAATAGCAGGGCTTACTCTGGGGCCAACGTCCTGACTTTC. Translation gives CASNSRAYSGANVLTF.

The CDR3 sequence is CASSIGEGSGKNIQYF. For the CDR3, the DNA is TGTGCCAGTAGTATTGGAGAAGGGTCGGGCAAAAACATTCAGTACTTC. J is TRBJ2-4 and V is TRBV19; D is uncertain. CDR1 and CDR2 (germline): LNHDA, SQIVND (reference sequence). The CDR3 is made up of 16 amino acids. The V end lost 3 bases, the J end lost 3 bases, and 15 bases lay between the germline ends.

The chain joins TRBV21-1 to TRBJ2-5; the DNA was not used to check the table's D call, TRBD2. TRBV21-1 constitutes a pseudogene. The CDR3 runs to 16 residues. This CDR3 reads CASSAGLAQNQETQYF. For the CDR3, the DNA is TGTGCCAGCAGCGCAGGACTAGCGCAAAACCAAGAGACCCAGTACTTC.

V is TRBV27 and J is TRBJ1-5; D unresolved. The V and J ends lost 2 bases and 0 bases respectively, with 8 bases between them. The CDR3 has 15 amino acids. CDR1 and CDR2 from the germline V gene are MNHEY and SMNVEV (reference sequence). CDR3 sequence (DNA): TGTGCCAGCAGTTTAAAGGGAGATAGCAATCAGCCCCAGCATTTT. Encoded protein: CASSLKGDSNQPQHF.